These 28 T cell receptor beta chains were sequenced from one sample in a study of vaccination effects on CD4 cells after COVID-19. Antigen-specific CD4+ T cells were expanded (with viral peptide pools) by the ViraFEST assay ahead of sequencing. Researchers isolated CD4+ T cells once roughly ten days of culture had elapsed. Each participant was given two doses of one vaccine (BNT162b2 or mRNA-1273). These TCRs are of unknown antigen specificity. The table came from immunoSEQ multiplex PCR; TCRdb's copy has only in-frame clones and leaves some out. This table has 27,000 or so clones, 83% appearing once. This material consisted of CD4+ T cells from PBMCs cultured with HCoV-NL63 spike peptides, taken after COVID-19 vaccination. The receptors here all came from a human donor who received a COVID-19 vaccine. Some clones in this sample may be carry-over from other donors' samples.

This chain links TRBV23-1 with TRBJ2-5; 8 nucleotides match TRBD1. TRBV23-1 is given ORF status, its function remaining uncertain. Unmatched junction bases numbered 5, after V lost 9 bases and J lost 5 bases. The CDR3 loop spans 12 amino acids. CDR3 bases: TGCGCCAGGGACAGGGTATGGGAGACCCAGTACTTC. Translation: CARDRVWETQYF.

This chain joins TRBV6-2 or TRBV6-3 and TRBJ2-5; tentatively, D is TRBD1 (6 bases). CDR1 and CDR2 (germline): MNHEY, SVGEGT. V lost 3 bases, J lost 5 bases, and 13 bases lay in between. The CDR3 consists of 14 residues. The CDR3 DNA follows: TGTGCCAGCAGTTATTCCGACAGGAGGGAGACCCAGTACTTC. It is translated as CASSYSDRRETQYF.

This clone was picked up one time. The genes are TRBV12-5 and TRBJ2-5; maybe TRBD2 (6 bases). Deletions cut 5 bases from V and 2 bases from J, with 12 bases between. The CDR3 runs 14 residues. The germline V gene has CDR1 LGHNT and CDR2 FRNRAP. CDR3 amino acids: CASGAGTVQETQYF. The CDR3 nucleotides read TGTGCTAGTGGTGCCGGGACTGTGCAAGAGACCCAGTACTTC.

The gene calls are TRBV5-1 and TRBJ2-3; TRBD2 matches at 10 bases. CDR1 is SGHRS, CDR2 YFSETQ, per germline. The CDR3 is made up of 16 amino acids. With 4 bases clipped from V and 1 base from J, the junction kept 6 bases outside the gene matches. Here the CDR3 DNA reads TGCGCCAGCAGCCAACCAAGCGGGGGGGGCACAGATACGCAGTATTTT. This gives the protein CASSQPSGGGTDTQYF.

The V gene is TRBV18, the J gene TRBJ1-5; D ambiguous. The CDR3 has 15 residues. V was pared by 2 bases and J by 0 bases, with 8 bases between. The germline V gene has CDR1 KGHSH and CDR2 LQKENI. CDR3 sequence: CASSPDGYSNQPQHF. The CDR3 nucleotides read TGTGCCAGCTCACCAGACGGATATAGCAATCAGCCCCAGCATTTT.

As DNA, the CDR3 is TGTGCCAGCAGATTGACAGGGGGGCCGAACACTGAAGCTTTCTTT. It is translated as CASRLTGGPNTEAFF. The rearrangement joins TRBV11-2 to TRBJ1-1, with 9 bases matching TRBD1. The CDR3 totals 15 residues. Germline values: CDR1 SGHAT, CDR2 FQNNGV. J lost 1 base, V lost 6 bases, and 6 bases had no gene match.

The CDR3 region is CASSLGGTGGKETQYF. CDR3 nucleotides: TGTGCCAGCAGCTTGGGAGGGACAGGGGGCAAGGAGACCCAGTACTTC. This rearrangement joins TRBV5-6 to TRBJ2-5; TRBD1 aligns across 12 bases. The CDR3 totals 16 residues. V shed 0 bases and J 5 bases; nucleotides not matched to a gene: 5. CDR1 and CDR2 (germline): SGHDT, YYEEEE. Full variable domain (outside the CDR3, taken from reference TRBV5-6 and TRBJ2-5): DAGVTQSPTHLIKTRGQQVTLRCSPKSGHDTVSWYQQALGQGPQFIFQYYEEEERQRGNFPDRFSGHQFPNYSSELNVNALLLGDSALYLCASSLGGTGGKETQYFGPGTRLLVL.

The chain uses TRBV24-1 and TRBJ1-1; the D gene is possibly TRBD1 (5 bases). V lost 1 base and J 4 bases, leaving 21 bases between the germline ends. CDR1 and CDR2 from the germline V gene are KGHDR and SFDVKD. The CDR3 covers 18 residues. The CDR3 here is CATSDLSEGSSWATEAFF. The CDR3 DNA follows: TGTGCCACCAGTGATTTATCCGAGGGGAGTTCCTGGGCCACTGAAGCTTTCTTT.

This rearrangement joins TRBV7-9 to TRBJ2-1, with 11 positions matching TRBD1. The CDR3 sequence is 17 residues long. With 5 bases clipped from V and 7 bases from J, the junction kept 13 bases outside the gene matches. Germline CDR1 is SEHNR and CDR2 is FQNEAQ (reference sequence). The CDR3 coding sequence is TGTGCCAGCAGCCCCCAGGCGGACAGGGGGCGCATGAATGAGCAGTTCTTC. Amino acid sequence: CASSPQADRGRMNEQFF.

This clone was seen a handful of times. This chain uses TRBV28 with TRBJ1-2; D call uncertain. The CDR3 runs 13 residues. Germline V lookup: CDR1 MDHEN, CDR2 SYDVKM. Trimming shortened V by 4 bases and J by 2 bases, and 8 bases separated the two germline ends. This CDR3 reads CASSSGVNYGYTF. DNA for the CDR3: TGTGCCAGCAGTTCGGGCGTCAACTATGGCTACACCTTC.

In its sample, this clone was seen a few times. This chain joins TRBV6-2 or TRBV6-3 and TRBJ2-6, with no clear D. CDR3 length: 13 residues. Germline CDR1 and CDR2: MNHEY and SVGEGT. Trimming cost V 0 bases and J 3 bases, with 0 bases left between them. The CDR3 DNA sequence: TGTGCCAGCAGTTACTCTGGGGCCAACGTCCTGACTTTC. This encodes CASSYSGANVLTF.

The chain employs TRBV10-1 and TRBJ2-3, with D maybe TRBD1 (6 bases). Germline CDR1 and CDR2: WNHNN and SYGVQD (reference sequence). The CDR3 is made up of 14 amino acids. V lost 6 bases, J lost 4 bases, and 14 bases lay in between. The CDR3 coding sequence is TGCGCCAGCAGCACAGGGTCGAGCGCAGATACGCAGTATTTT. It translates to CASSTGSSADTQYF.

The CDR3: CASSLKGGADTDTQYF. The CDR3 nucleotides read TGTGCCAGCAGTTTAAAGGGCGGGGCAGATACAGATACGCAGTATTTT. The chain has TRBV28 and TRBJ2-3; D may be TRBD2 (6 bases). V lost 2 bases and J 3 bases, leaving 15 bases between the germline ends. The CDR3 has 16 amino acids. Germline-derived CDR1 and CDR2 are MDHEN and SYDVKM.

The chain carries TRBV9 and TRBJ2-2; 10 nucleotides line up with TRBD2. J was trimmed by 4 bases and V by 0 bases; bases with no gene match: 6. Germline V gene lookup returns CDR1 SGDLS and CDR2 YYNGEE. CDR3 size: 17 residues. In DNA, the CDR3 is TGTGCCAGCAGCGTAGATCTAGCGGGGGCTGGCACCGGGGAGCTGTTTTTT. It yields the protein CASSVDLAGAGTGELFF.

The chain links TRBV5-1 to TRBJ2-3; D gene ambiguous. The CDR3 length is 16 residues. The V end was cut by 1 base, the J end by 3 bases, with 15 bases between. The germline CDR1 and CDR2 sequences are SGHRS and YFSETQ. CDR3 residues: CASSLSLVGQTDTQYF. The CDR3 DNA reads as TGCGCCAGCAGCTTGTCCTTGGTCGGTCAGACAGATACGCAGTATTTT.

This sequence joins TRBV5-8 and TRBJ2-2; 7 bases agree with TRBD1. After removal of 4 bases from V and 3 bases from J, the junction contained 6 bases not matched to a gene. CDR1 is SGHTS, CDR2 YDEGEE, per germline. The CDR3 contains 15 residues. CDR3 in DNA: TGTGCCAGCAGCCCGGGGACAGAATACACCGGGGAGCTGTTTTTT. Translated, it gives CASSPGTEYTGELFF.

This clone has just one count. This rearrangement joins TRBV28 to TRBJ2-7, with 9 bases lining up with TRBD1. The V gene end was trimmed by 1 base and the J gene end by 6 bases; junction bases not matched to a gene: 4. CDR3 length equals 14 residues. CDR1 is MDHEN, CDR2 SYDVKM, per germline. The CDR3 region is CASSLSGQGSEQYV. The CDR3 DNA sequence: TGTGCCAGCAGTTTATCCGGACAGGGGTCCGAGCAGTACGTC.

CDR3 in amino acids: CASSLFGGAETQYF. CDR3 DNA sequence: TGCGCCAGCAGCTTGTTCGGCGGAGCGGAGACCCAGTACTTC. V usage is TRBV5-1 and J usage is TRBJ2-5; D is unresolved. V lost 1 base and J lost 5, with 12 bases in between. This CDR3 contains 14 residues. The germline CDR1 and CDR2 sequences are SGHRS and YFSETQ.

The V gene is TRBV18, the J gene TRBJ1-6; D possibly corresponds to TRBD1 (5 bases). V shed 3 bases and J shed 10 bases, with 16 bases lying between them. Germline CDR1 is KGHSH and CDR2 is LQKENI. This CDR3 has 15 residues. The CDR3 protein is CASSPNEAGYSPLHF. DNA for the CDR3: TGTGCCAGCTCACCCAATGAGGCAGGGTACTCACCCCTCCACTTT.

The rearrangement joins TRBV14 to TRBJ1-1, with unresolved D. V was clipped by 2 bases and J by 0 bases, with 4 bases between them. This CDR3 spans 13 amino acids. Looked up from germline, CDR1 is SGHDN and CDR2 is FVKESK. CDR3 residues: CASSQSLNTEAFF. As DNA, the CDR3 is TGTGCCAGCAGCCAAAGTCTGAACACTGAAGCTTTCTTT.

A single count supports this clone. The chain carries TRBV5-1 and TRBJ1-4; D remains ambiguous. The CDR3 sequence is 19 residues long. Germline V gene data show CDR1 as SGHRS and CDR2 as YFSETQ. Trimming shortened V by 1 base and J by 0 bases, and 19 bases separated the two germline ends. CDR3 sequence reads: CASSLLSRLGRATNEKLFF. The CDR3 DNA reads TGCGCCAGCAGCTTGTTGTCCCGGCTAGGGAGAGCAACTAATGAAAAACTGTTTTTT. Supplemented by reference TRBV5-1 and TRBJ1-4, the full variable domain reads KAGVTQTPRYLIKTRGQQVTLSCSPISGHRSVSWYQQTPGQGLQFLFEYFSETQRNKGNFPGRFSGRQFSNSRSEMNVSTLELGDSALYLCASSLLSRLGRATNEKLFFGSGTQLSVL.

This clone was found once. The chain joins TRBV11-2 to TRBJ2-5, with 7 nucleotides matching TRBD1. The CDR3 runs 14 residues. The ends lost 4 bases at V and 5 bases at J; junction bases unmatched: 7. From germline, CDR1 is SGHAT and CDR2 FQNNGV. CDR3: CASSSRTGRETQYF. In DNA, the CDR3 is TGTGCCAGCAGCTCCAGGACAGGTCGGGAGACCCAGTACTTC.

The V and J genes are TRBV4-3 and TRBJ1-1; maybe TRBD1 (5 bases). This CDR3 comprises 15 residues. CDR1 and CDR2 (germline): LGHNA, YSLEER. Trimming removed 4 bases at V and 0 bases at J, with 12 bases between. In DNA form, the CDR3 reads TGCGCCAGCAGCCTACGTCCAGGGCTGAACACTGAAGCTTTCTTT. It is translated as CASSLRPGLNTEAFF.

This sequence joins TRBV7-2 and TRBJ1-1; 8 bases are a match to TRBD1. Germline V gene sequence: CDR1 SGHTA, CDR2 FQGNSA. The CDR3 totals 14 residues. V lost 4 bases, J lost 3 bases, and 4 bases stayed unmatched. The CDR3 DNA follows: TGTGCCAGCAGCTCCGGACAGGGCTACACTGAAGCTTTCTTT. Its protein product is CASSSGQGYTEAFF.

This clone was observed a few times. V is TRBV28 and J is TRBJ1-2, with D unresolved. The CDR3 is 15 residues long. Germline lookup yields CDR1 MDHEN and CDR2 SYDVKM. V lost 1 base to trimming and J lost 8 bases, with 17 bases between them. CDR3 residues: CASSLSPDGPLGYTF. The CDR3 DNA follows: TGTGCCAGCAGTTTATCTCCGGACGGACCCCTGGGCTACACCTTC.

V usage is TRBV6-6 and J usage is TRBJ2-5, with 15 bases matching TRBD2. Germline V gene lookup returns CDR1 MNHNY and CDR2 SVGAGI (reference sequence). The CDR3 covers 17 residues. J was trimmed by 6 bases and V by 5 bases; bases with no gene match: 10. CDR3 amino acids: CASSQRTSGGAGKTQYF. The CDR3 DNA reads TGTGCCAGCAGTCAAAGGACTAGCGGGGGGGCAGGGAAGACCCAGTACTTC.

The chain carries TRBV2 and TRBJ1-5; a possible D gene is TRBD1 (5 bases). The CDR3 covers 14 residues. CDR1 is SNHLY, CDR2 FYNNEI, per germline. The V gene lost 7 bases and the J gene lost 4 bases, with 14 bases spanning the gap. CDR3 sequence reads: CASNAGGSNQPQHF. Here the CDR3 DNA reads TGTGCCAGCAACGCGGGGGGGTCAAATCAGCCCCAGCATTTT.

The chain couples TRBV6-1 to TRBJ1-2; 8 positions match TRBD1. Germline V gene data show CDR1 as MNHNS and CDR2 as SASEGT. Trimming took 2 bases from V and 5 from J; bases not matched to a gene: 22. The CDR3 consists of 20 residues. The CDR3 sequence: CASSESSAGTGVFLWYGYTF. The CDR3 DNA reads as TGTGCCAGCAGTGAAAGCTCCGCCGGGACAGGAGTTTTTCTTTGGTATGGCTACACCTTC.